The clone carrying this TCR beta chain was counted a few times. Scientists amplified the TCR beta CDR3 regions from RNA transcripts. HTBI primers were used in a first-round RT-PCR, which preceded a second-round multiplex PCR. From the multiplex PCR reads, TCRdb called clonotypes with MiXCR, one entry per CDR3 protein. The sample holds roughly 500,000 distinct CDR3 sequences, approximately 15% seen once. These data are taken from a study of Graves' ophthalmopathy and Graves' hyperthyroidism. The ends were cut back, 9 bases at V and 5 bases at J, with 11 bases in the middle. The CDR3 has 11 residues. Germline assignment: CDR1 MNHEY and CDR2 SVGEGT. Ophthalmopathy-affected donors exhibited moderate-to-severe activity, CAS ≥3, NOSPECS ≥4, and duration under 3 months. The authors used Ficoll-Paque density gradient centrifugation to separate PBMCs. The input was 10 ml of fresh peripheral blood.

The chain employs TRBV6-2 or TRBV6-3 and TRBJ2-7; a possible D gene is TRBD1 (6 bases). The specimen sequenced was blood. This TCR came from a young woman with Graves' ophthalmopathy. CDR3 coding DNA: TGTGCCAGTCAACAGGGAAACGAGCAGTACTTC. Translating it yields CASQQGNEQYF.